This T cell receptor beta chain comes out of a study of OX40 agonist ivuxolimab in advanced cancers. Study-wide findings and caveats: Clones of CD4+ and CD8+ blood T cells grew by week 6 at doses of 0.1 to 3.0 mg/kg.

In regard to this clone: Its antigen is undetermined. One end of the junction does not line up with germline, which may come from a read error.

Libraries were prepared by immunoSEQ multiplex PCR; TCRdb keeps only in-frame clonotypes and omits some of them. Of around 65,000 clones in the sample, 70% to 90% are singletons; the top ten hold 4% to 5.5%. CDR3 length: 16 residues. Germline V CDR1 and CDR2: SGHDN, FVKESK. This specimen consisted of CD4+ or CD8+ T cells sorted from blood, obtained in a trial of the OX40 agonist ivuxolimab. The receptor's source is an adult with an advanced solid tumor such as melanoma, head and neck, liver or kidney cancer. The chain is built from TRBV14 and TRBJ2-1; TRBD2 agrees at 8 bases. The CDR3 spells CASSQDFGRAYNEQFF. DNA for the CDR3: TGTGCCAGCAGCCAAGATTTCGGGAGGGCCTATAATGAGCAGTTCTTC.